This T cell receptor (beta chain) was recorded in a study of OX40 agonist ivuxolimab in advanced cancers. General notes on the study: Ivuxolimab, which targeted the costimulatory receptor OX40 (CD134), was an agonistic, fully human IgG2 monoclonal antibody. Three dose-escalation patients achieved partial responses, one with hepatocellular carcinoma and two with cutaneous melanoma. Prior anti-PD-1, anti-PD-L1 or anti-CTLA-4 therapy was permitted, and 35% to 40% of dose-escalation patients had received checkpoint inhibitors. A male proportion of around 80% and a mean age of approximately 55 years, ranging from 23 to 79, were recorded for the dose-escalation cohort. The paper reports the monotherapy dose-escalation portion (N of about 54 patients) of the phase I ivuxolimab trial. Among the roughly 50 dose-escalation patients, about 20 had hepatocellular carcinoma, around 15 melanoma, 9 renal cell carcinoma and 9 head and neck cancer. Intravenous ivuxolimab was administered to patients every 2 weeks at six dose levels: 0.01, 0.1, 0.3, 1.5, 3 and 10 mg/kg. Peripheral TCRbeta sequencing aimed to test whether ivuxolimab altered TCR sequence diversity and caused clonal T-cell expansion.

Summary of the overall study and its limitations: After ivuxolimab, more expanded clones were found on average in CD8+ T cells than in CD4+ T cells. In the 0.1-3.0 mg/kg groups, partial responders had among the lowest normalized peripheral clonal expansion, particularly in CD8+ T cells. Low levels of normalized T-cell clonal expansion were also seen in some patients who did not respond. The antigen specificity of the peripheral T cells that underwent clonal expansion was not determined. Clonal expansion of both CD4+ and CD8+ blood T cells was observed from baseline to week 6 at doses 0.1 to 3.0 mg/kg.

Taken from cysteine to phenylalanine, the CDR3 has 15 residues. Only the CDR3 DNA is retained, 45 bases long and in frame from the first base. Between the V and J ends, shortened by 4 bases and 0 bases respectively, the junction contains 12 bases. From the germline V gene (reference sequence), CDR1 is LNHDA and CDR2 is SQIVND. To sequence the TCRbeta CDR3 region, genomic DNA was isolated from the sorted cells. The immunoSEQ Assay was used to sequence the TCRbeta CDR3 regions. This is the immuneACCESS table as TCRdb keeps it, with only in-frame sequences that have V and J called. A part of the clones is gone; compared with another copy, unresolved V genes explain less than half, and the rest is unexplained. Present in this sample are more than 70,000 clones, about 85% of which were seen just once. Jointly, the top ten make up 5% of the sample. Patients with a history of autoimmune disease or receiving systemic immunosuppression were excluded from the trial. Peripheral blood for TCR sequencing was collected from all dose cohorts at baseline, on cycle 4 day 1, and on cycle 7 day 1. Samples came from an open-label, multicenter, first-in-human phase I dose-escalation trial of ivuxolimab. Adults with locally advanced or metastatic head and neck squamous cell, hepatocellular, melanoma or renal cell carcinoma were enrolled in the trial. Before TCR sequencing, CD4+ T cells and CD8+ T cells from peripheral blood were sorted into separate populations.

The table lists this clone with a count of one. Its antigen target is currently unknown. Per-base quality was not reported, and no clone a single base away is much larger than it. Sequenced material: CD4+ or CD8+ T cells sorted from blood, taken in a trial of the OX40 agonist ivuxolimab. Recombination linked TRBV19 to TRBJ1-1; too little of a D gene remains to name it. This sequence was found in an adult with an advanced solid tumor such as melanoma, head and neck, liver or kidney cancer. CDR3 protein: CASSTIPDMNTEAFF. At the DNA level, the sequence is TGTGCCAGTAGTACAATTCCCGATATGAACACTGAAGCTTTCTTT.